The 9 T cell receptor beta chains in this list originate from one sample, sequenced in a study of chemoradiotherapy in HPV16-positive cancers. Clones were sequenced by immunoSEQ multiplex PCR, and TCRdb holds only the in-frame ones, with some missing. Of about 7,900 clones listed, roughly nine tenths are singletons. The source material was blood, sampled from a patient who underwent chemoradiotherapy. These receptor sequences come from a human donor with HPV-associated anogenital cancer.

The V and J genes are TRBV30 and TRBJ1-1; no firm D call. CDR3 length: 12 residues. The V gene's germline CDR1 is GTSNPN and CDR2 SVGIG (reference sequence). V lost 0 bases and J lost 0, with 2 bases in between. The CDR3 reads CAWSVMNTEAFF. The DNA of the CDR3 is TGTGCCTGGAGTGTTATGAACACTGAAGCTTTCTTT. The full variable domain, rest sourced from reference TRBV30 and TRBJ1-1, is SQTIHQWPATLVQPVGSPLSLECTVEGTSNPNLYWYRQAAGRGLQLLFYSVGIGQISSEVPQNLSASRPQDRQFILSSKKLLLSDSGFYLCAWSVMNTEAFFGQGTRLTVV.

The rearrangement uses TRBV9 and TRBJ1-1; 12 bases are a match to TRBD1. With 3 bases clipped from V and 5 bases from J, the junction kept 5 bases outside the gene matches. Germline-derived CDR1 and CDR2 are SGDLS and YYNGEE. There are 15 residues in the CDR3. CDR3 residues: CASSGGTGGRTEAFF. The CDR3 region has the DNA TGTGCCAGCAGCGGAGGGACAGGGGGCAGGACTGAAGCTTTCTTT.

This rearrangement joins TRBV9 to TRBJ2-3; D remains ambiguous. The CDR3 covers 16 residues. V lost 0 bases to trimming and J lost 2 bases, with 13 bases between them. CDR1 is SGDLS and CDR2 is YYNGEE in the germline V gene. CDR3 sequence reads: CASSVETMSDTDTQYF. CDR3 bases: TGTGCCAGCAGCGTAGAGACCATGTCTGACACAGATACGCAGTATTTT.

The chain employs TRBV10-3 and TRBJ2-5; 8 bases match TRBD2. The length of the CDR3 is 13 residues. Trimming removed 8 bases from V and 7 bases from J; junction bases left unmatched: 9. Germline V CDR1 and CDR2: ENHRY, SYGVKD. The chain's CDR3 is CAISAGVGGTQYF. The CDR3 DNA sequence: TGTGCCATCTCAGCGGGAGTAGGAGGGACCCAGTACTTC.

The V gene is TRBV20-1, the J gene TRBJ1-1; D is ambiguous. Germline CDR1 and CDR2: DFQATT and SNEGSKA (reference sequence). Trimming stripped 3 bases from V and 7 bases from J, with 9 bases between. The CDR3 runs to 11 residues. CDR3 sequence reads: CSASPTHEAFF. As DNA, the CDR3 is TGCAGTGCTAGTCCCACACATGAAGCTTTCTTT.

The chain carries TRBV9 and TRBJ2-7; weak D call: TRBD1 (5 bases). Trimming pared 0 bases from V and 1 base from J, leaving 11 bases between. CDR1 and CDR2 from the germline V gene are SGDLS and YYNGEE. This CDR3 spans 15 amino acids. CDR3 nucleotide sequence: TGTGCCAGCAGCGTAGGGCAGGGCCCTTCCTACGAGCAGTACTTC. Translating it yields CASSVGQGPSYEQYF.

The rearrangement joins TRBV5-1 to TRBJ1-5; D unclear. The germline CDR1 and CDR2 sequences are SGHRS and YFSETQ. The CDR3 extends over 15 amino acids. The V end lost 2 bases, the J end lost 0 bases, and 9 bases lay between the germline ends. The CDR3 sequence: CASSFQPDSNQPQHF. Written as DNA, the CDR3 is TGCGCCAGCAGCTTCCAGCCAGATAGCAATCAGCCCCAGCATTTT.

V and J are TRBV15 and TRBJ2-5, with TRBD1 matching over 8 bases. The CDR3 contains 14 residues. The V segment lost 9 bases and the J segment 4 bases; nucleotides outside the gene matches: 10. Germline V gives CDR1 LNHNV, CDR2 YYDKDF (reference sequence). Here the CDR3 DNA reads TGTGCCACTACCCTAACCGGGACAGGAGAGACCCAGTACTTC. It encodes CATTLTGTGETQYF.

This clone was seen a handful of times. The rearrangement joins TRBV28 to TRBJ2-3, with TRBD2 matching 8 bases. The CDR3 length is 17 residues. V shed 6 bases and J 5 bases; nucleotides not matched to a gene: 16. Germline loops: CDR1 MDHEN, CDR2 SYDVKM. The CDR3 reads CASSPGVGAGGGDTQYF. The CDR3 DNA reads as TGTGCCAGCAGCCCCGGGGTAGGGGCGGGAGGAGGAGATACGCAGTATTTT.